The clone carrying this TCR beta chain showed up many times. Its matching antigen is unknown. These data are taken from a study of human T cells and chemical hapten exposure. V was pared by 4 bases and J by 7 bases, with 20 bases between. From germline, CDR1 is GTSNPN and CDR2 SVGIG (reference sequence). CDR3 length: 15 amino acids. The time point: patch test 2, 6 weeks after DPC sensitization. This sample's treatment: therapeutic diphenylcyclopropenone sensitization with weekly scalp DPC. Unseparated into fractions, whole blood served as the source from which total RNA was extracted. Notes on the study in general: The donors suffered from alopecia, so their immune response may not match that of healthy people.

Within the library, unique molecular identifiers were attached to each individual cDNA molecule. Each CDR3 protein gets one entry after TCRdb re-called the RACE reads with MiXCR. The data show about 82,000 distinct CDR3 sequences, around 6.7% seen once. The source material was whole blood, sampled in connection with sensitization to the hapten diphenylcyclopropenone (DPC). The receptor comes from a woman aged 25 to 45 with alopecia areata. Some clones in this sample may be carry-over from other donors' samples. The rearrangement uses TRBV30 and TRBJ2-4; maybe TRBD2 (6 bases). This CDR3 reads CAWTRGSGARNIQYF. CDR3 nucleotides: TGTGCCTGGACTCGGGGGTCGGGCGCGCGGAACATTCAGTACTTC.